This T cell receptor beta chain was sequenced in a study of neurological immune-mediated disorders. Study findings and constraints: One related-CDR3 cluster, identified by phylogenetic grouping, held the repertoires of 18 of 34 multiple sclerosis patients and was a possible signature. With the multiple sclerosis repertoire cluster, neither clinical nor MRI features showed any association.

This clonotype was seen many times. The antigen is unknown. TCRdb redid the calling of the 5' RACE reads with MiXCR, one entry per CDR3 protein. The sample consists of tens of thousands of distinct CDR3 sequences, just under 6% of them appearing once. This CDR3 contains 15 residues. The V segment lost 1 base and the J segment 5 bases; nucleotides outside the gene matches: 5. Sequenced sample: CD4+ T cells from blood. This sequence joins TRBV12-3 or TRBV12-4 and TRBJ1-2; 9 bases fit TRBD1. The sequence was obtained from a woman between 18 and 30 years old with multiple sclerosis. The CDR3 protein is CASSLEGQGPYGYTF. Here the CDR3 DNA reads TGTGCCAGCAGTTTAGAGGGACAGGGCCCTTATGGCTACACCTTC.